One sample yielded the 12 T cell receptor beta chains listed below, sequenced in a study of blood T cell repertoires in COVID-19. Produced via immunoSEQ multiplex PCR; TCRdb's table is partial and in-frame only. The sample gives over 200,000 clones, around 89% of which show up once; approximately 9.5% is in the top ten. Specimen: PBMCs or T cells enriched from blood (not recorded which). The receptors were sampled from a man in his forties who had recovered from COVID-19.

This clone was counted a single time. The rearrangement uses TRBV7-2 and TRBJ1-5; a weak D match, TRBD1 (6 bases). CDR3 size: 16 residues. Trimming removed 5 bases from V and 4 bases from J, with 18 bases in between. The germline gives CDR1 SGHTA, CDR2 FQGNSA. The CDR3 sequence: CASSPRQVGVNQPQHF. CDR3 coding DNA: TGTGCCAGCAGCCCACGACAGGTGGGGGTGAATCAGCCCCAGCATTTT.

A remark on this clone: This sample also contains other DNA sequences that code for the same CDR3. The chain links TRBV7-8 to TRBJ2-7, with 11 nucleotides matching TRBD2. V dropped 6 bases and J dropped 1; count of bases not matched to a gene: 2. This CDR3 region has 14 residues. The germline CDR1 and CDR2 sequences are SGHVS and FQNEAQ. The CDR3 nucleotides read TGTGCCAGCAGTAGACTAGCGGGATCCTACGAGCAGTACTTC. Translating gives CASSRLAGSYEQYF.

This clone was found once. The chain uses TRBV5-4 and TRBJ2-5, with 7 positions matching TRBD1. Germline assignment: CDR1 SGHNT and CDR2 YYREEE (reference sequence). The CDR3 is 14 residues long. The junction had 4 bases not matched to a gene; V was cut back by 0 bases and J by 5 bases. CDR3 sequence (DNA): TGTGCCAGCAGCTTGGCAGGGACAGAGGAGACCCAGTACTTC. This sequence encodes CASSLAGTEETQYF.

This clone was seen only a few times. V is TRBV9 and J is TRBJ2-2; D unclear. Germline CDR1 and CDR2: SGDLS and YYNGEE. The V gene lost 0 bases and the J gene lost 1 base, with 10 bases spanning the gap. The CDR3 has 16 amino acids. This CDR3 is CASSVDHRLNTGELFF. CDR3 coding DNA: TGTGCCAGCAGCGTAGATCACAGATTGAACACCGGGGAGCTGTTTTTT.

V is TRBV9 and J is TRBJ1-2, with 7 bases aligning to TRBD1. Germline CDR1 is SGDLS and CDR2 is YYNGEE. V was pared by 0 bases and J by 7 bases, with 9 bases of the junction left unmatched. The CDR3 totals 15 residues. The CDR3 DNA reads TGTGCCAGCAGCGTAGCTTTGGGACAGTCCTTTGGCTACACCTTC. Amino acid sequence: CASSVALGQSFGYTF. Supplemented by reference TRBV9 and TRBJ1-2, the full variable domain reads DSGVTQTPKHLITATGQRVTLRCSPRSGDLSVYWYQQSLDQGLQFLIQYYNGEERAKGNILERFSAQQFPDLHSELNLSSLELGDSALYFCASSVALGQSFGYTFGSGTRLTVV.

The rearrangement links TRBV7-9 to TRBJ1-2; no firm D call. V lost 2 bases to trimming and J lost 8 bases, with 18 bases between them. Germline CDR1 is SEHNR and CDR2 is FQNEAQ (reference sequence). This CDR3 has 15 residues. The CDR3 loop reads CASSLLTLSMEGYTF. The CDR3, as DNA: TGTGCCAGCAGCTTACTTACTCTGTCGATGGAGGGCTACACCTTC.

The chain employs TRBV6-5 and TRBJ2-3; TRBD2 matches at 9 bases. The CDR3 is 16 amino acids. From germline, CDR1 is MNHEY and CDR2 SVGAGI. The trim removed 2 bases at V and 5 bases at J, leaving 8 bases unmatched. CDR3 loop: CASSYRREGVGDTQYF. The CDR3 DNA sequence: TGTGCCAGCAGTTACAGGCGGGAGGGGGTGGGAGATACGCAGTATTTT.

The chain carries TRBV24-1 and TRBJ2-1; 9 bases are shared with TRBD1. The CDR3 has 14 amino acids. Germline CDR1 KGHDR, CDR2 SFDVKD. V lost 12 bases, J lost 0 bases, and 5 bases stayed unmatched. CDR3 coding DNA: TGTGCCTCCGGACAGGGGACCTCCTACAATGAGCAGTTCTTC. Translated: CASGQGTSYNEQFF.

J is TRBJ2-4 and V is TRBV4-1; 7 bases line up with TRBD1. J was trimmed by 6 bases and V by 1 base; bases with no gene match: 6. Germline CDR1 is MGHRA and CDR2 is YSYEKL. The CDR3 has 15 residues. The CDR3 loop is CASSQAGTVVNIQYF. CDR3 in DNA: TGCGCCAGCAGCCAAGCCGGGACAGTAGTAAACATTCAGTACTTC.

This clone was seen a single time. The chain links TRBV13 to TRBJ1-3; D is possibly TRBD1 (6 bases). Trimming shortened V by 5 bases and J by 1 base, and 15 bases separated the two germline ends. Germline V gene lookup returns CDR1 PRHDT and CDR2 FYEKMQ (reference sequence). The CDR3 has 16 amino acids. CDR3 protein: CASSLPIGQSGNTIYF. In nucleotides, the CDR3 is TGTGCCAGCAGCCTACCAATAGGACAGTCTGGAAACACCATATATTTT.

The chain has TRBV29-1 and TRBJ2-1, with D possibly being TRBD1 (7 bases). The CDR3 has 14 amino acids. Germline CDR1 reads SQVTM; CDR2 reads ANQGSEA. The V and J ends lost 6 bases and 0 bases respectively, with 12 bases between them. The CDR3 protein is CSVGGQISYNEQFF. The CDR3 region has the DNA TGCAGCGTGGGGGGACAGATCTCCTACAATGAGCAGTTCTTC.

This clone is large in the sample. CDR3 sequence: CSVELAGGRDEQFF. The CDR3 region has the DNA TGCAGCGTTGAGCTAGCGGGAGGGCGGGATGAGCAGTTCTTC. This sequence joins TRBV29-1 and TRBJ2-1, with 12 positions matching TRBD2. The CDR3 sequence is 14 residues long. CDR1 SQVTM and CDR2 ANQGSEA come from the germline V gene. V shed 3 bases, J shed 8 bases, and the junction held 5 bases outside the gene matches.